Below, 29 T cell receptor beta chains from the same sample are listed, as sequenced in a study of persistence of HIV-infected CD4 T cells. Antigens for these TCRs are unknown. The libraries were made with immunoSEQ version 4 in survey mode. Repertoires were generated with immunoSEQ multiplex PCR, while TCRdb's copy carries only in-frame clones and drops some. The sample has just under 20,000 clones; around 78% are singletons. Cells were stimulated with CMV-infected fibroblast lysates at 10 ug/mL. CD4+ T cells upregulating both CD40 ligand and CD69 were sorted as responding cells. This specimen consisted of CD4+ T cells sorted from PBMCs after roughly 20-hour stimulation, obtained from a patient who received antiretroviral therapy. These receptors came from an adult man with HIV who was CMV-seropositive.

The V gene is TRBV7-8, the J gene TRBJ1-2; 9 positions match TRBD1. Germline CDR1 and CDR2: SGHVS and FQNEAQ. V shed 4 bases, J shed 4 bases, and the junction held 4 bases outside the gene matches. The CDR3 totals 14 residues. In nucleotides, the CDR3 is TGTGCCAGCAGCTCGACAGGGGGAGTCTATGGCTACACCTTC. This sequence encodes CASSSTGGVYGYTF.

V gene TRBV14 combines with J gene TRBJ2-7, with D tentatively TRBD2 (5 bases). This CDR3 has 13 amino acids. Germline CDR1 and CDR2: SGHDN and FVKESK. V gave up 4 bases and J gave up 6 bases, with 13 bases separating them. DNA for the CDR3: TGTGCCAGCAGCCCCCGGACTGGTGGCGAGCAGTACTTC. Its translation: CASSPRTGGEQYF.

V gene TRBV15 combines with J gene TRBJ1-4; tentatively, D is TRBD1 (6 bases). V lost 8 bases and J lost 4, with 17 bases in between. Germline loops: CDR1 LNHNV, CDR2 YYDKDF (reference sequence). This CDR3 spans 15 amino acids. The CDR3 nucleotides read TGTGCCACCGGGGGGCGGGCTAGAAGTAATGAAAAACTGTTTTTT. Protein: CATGGRARSNEKLFF.

The V call is TRBV24-1, the J call TRBJ1-2, with D possibly matching TRBD1 (6 bases). Trimming left V 4 bases short and J 7 bases short, with 24 bases between. Germline loops: CDR1 KGHDR, CDR2 SFDVKD. The CDR3 has 17 residues. CDR3 region: CATSDPTEPTGLSGYTF. DNA of the CDR3: TGTGCCACCAGTGACCCTACAGAACCGACAGGTCTCAGTGGCTACACCTTC.

This chain connects TRBV7-3 to TRBJ1-1; D not certain. V lost 1 base, J lost 0 bases, and 3 bases lay in between. CDR1 SGHTA and CDR2 FQGTGA come from the germline V gene. This CDR3 spans 13 amino acids. For the CDR3, the DNA is TGTGCCAGCAGCTTAATCCTGAACACTGAAGCTTTCTTT. Translation: CASSLILNTEAFF.

Only a few counts were recorded for this clone. The chain links TRBV2 to TRBJ1-1; D is possibly TRBD1 (6 bases). The CDR3 contains 14 residues. Trimming shortened V by 5 bases and J by 4 bases, and 14 bases separated the two germline ends. Germline CDR1 reads SNHLY; CDR2 reads FYNNEI. In nucleotides, the CDR3 is TGTGCCAGCAGTCGACAGGAGAGAGGCACTGAAGCTTTCTTT. It yields the protein CASSRQERGTEAFF.

V is TRBV6-2 or TRBV6-3 and J is TRBJ2-6; tentatively, D is TRBD1 (6 bases). Trimming shortened V by 2 bases and J by 3 bases, and 8 bases separated the two germline ends. The CDR3 sequence is 15 residues long. Germline V lookup: CDR1 MNHEY, CDR2 SVGEGT. CDR3 DNA sequence: TGTGCCAGCAGTTACGGGGGCAGTGGGGCCAACGTCCTGACTTTC. Protein: CASSYGGSGANVLTF.

This sequence joins TRBV11-2 and TRBJ2-3, with TRBD1 identical over 7 bases. V trimming: 5 bases; J trimming: 0 bases; junction bases outside the gene matches: 5. The germline gives CDR1 SGHAT, CDR2 FQNNGV. This CDR3 has 15 amino acids. This CDR3 is CASSGQASSTDTQYF. The CDR3, as DNA: TGTGCCAGCAGCGGACAGGCTTCGAGCACAGATACGCAGTATTTT.

The rearrangement uses TRBV10-3 and TRBJ2-7; 7 bases match TRBD2. The CDR3 loop spans 16 amino acids. V gave up 6 bases and J gave up 0 bases; unmatched junction bases: 11. Germline V gene sequence: CDR1 ENHRY, CDR2 SYGVKD. CDR3 sequence (DNA): TGTGCCATCAGGGGGGAAGCGGGGCTTAACTCCTACGAGCAGTACTTC. It encodes CAIRGEAGLNSYEQYF.

This clone was detected a few times. CDR3 in DNA: TGCGCCAGCAGTCCGCAAGGAGGGACAGGGCTCTATAGTGAGCAGTTCTTC. Encoded protein: CASSPQGGTGLYSEQFF. This chain links TRBV5-1 with TRBJ2-1; 9 bases are a match to TRBD1. The germline gives CDR1 SGHRS, CDR2 YFSETQ. J was trimmed by 9 bases and V by 5 bases; bases with no gene match: 18. CDR3 length equals 17 residues.

This chain links TRBV10-3 with TRBJ1-2, with D possibly matching TRBD1 (6 bases). Germline-derived CDR1 and CDR2 are ENHRY and SYGVKD. CDR3 length equals 15 residues. Trimming took 3 bases from V and 7 from J, leaving 18 bases between them. The DNA for the CDR3 is TGTGCCATCAGTGAAAGGGATCAGGGGACGATTGGCTACACCTTC. It codes for CAISERDQGTIGYTF.

The rearrangement joins TRBV6-5 to TRBJ1-5, with D tentatively TRBD1 (5 bases). CDR1 MNHEY and CDR2 SVGAGI come from the germline V gene. Trimming took 6 bases from V and 3 from J, leaving 12 bases between them. The CDR3 consists of 14 residues. CDR3 bases: TGTGCCAGCAGGAGCGGACAAAACAATCAGCCCCAGCATTTT. It yields the protein CASRSGQNNQPQHF.

The V call is TRBV3-1 (or the pseudogene TRBV3-2), the J call TRBJ1-6; D call uncertain. The CDR3 length is 14 residues. Germline V gene data show CDR1 as LGHDT and CDR2 as YNNKEL (reference sequence). V gave up 8 bases and J gave up 0 bases, with 8 bases separating them. The CDR3 DNA follows: TGTGCCAGCCAGGAAAGCTCCTATAATTCACCCCTCCACTTT. Translated, it gives CASQESSYNSPLHF.

The chain links TRBV24-1 to TRBJ2-3; the D gene is possibly TRBD2 (6 bases). CDR1 and CDR2 from the germline V gene are KGHDR and SFDVKD. V was trimmed by 3 bases and J by 2 bases, leaving 11 bases between them. CDR3 length equals 15 residues. The DNA for the CDR3 is TGTGCCACCAGTGATCAGGGACTTCCCACAGATACGCAGTATTTT. Translating it yields CATSDQGLPTDTQYF.

This clone was counted between two and nine times. The chain has TRBV19 and TRBJ2-2, with 7 bases that match TRBD2. The CDR3 runs 15 residues. The germline V gene has CDR1 LNHDA and CDR2 SQIVND (reference sequence). V trimming: 3 bases; J trimming: 6 bases; junction bases outside the gene matches: 7. In DNA form, the CDR3 reads TGTGCCAGTAGTATCGGACTAGTAACGGCCGGGGAGCTGTTTTTT. Translation gives CASSIGLVTAGELFF.

As DNA, the CDR3 is TGTGCCAGCAGTAAGGACCTTTTGGAGCAGTACTTC. Residues: CASSKDLLEQYF. The chain employs TRBV2 and TRBJ2-7; no firm D call. Trimming cost V 5 bases and J 7 bases, with 12 bases left between them. The germline V gene has CDR1 SNHLY and CDR2 FYNNEI. The CDR3 loop spans 12 amino acids.

This sequence joins TRBV10-2 and TRBJ2-2; D remains ambiguous. Between the trimmed V and J ends, which lost 7 bases and 1 base, there was a span of 19 bases. In germline, CDR1 is WSHSY, CDR2 SAAADI. There are 17 residues in the CDR3. The CDR3 spells CASTTKIQRLNTGELFF. The CDR3 DNA follows: TGCGCCAGCACTACAAAGATACAGAGGCTGAACACCGGGGAGCTGTTTTTT.

This clone has a handful of counts. The chain joins TRBV2 to TRBJ2-1, with D perhaps TRBD1 (5 bases). The CDR3 is 12 amino acids. Germline V gene lookup returns CDR1 SNHLY and CDR2 FYNNEI. V lost 7 bases and J lost 3, with 7 bases in between. CDR3 residues: CASKDIYNEQFF. As DNA, the CDR3 is TGTGCCAGCAAGGACATCTACAATGAGCAGTTCTTC. The full variable domain, its missing parts supplied by reference TRBV2 and TRBJ2-1, is EPEVTQTPSHQVTQMGQEVILRCVPISNHLYFYWYRQILGQKVEFLVSFYNNEISEKSEIFDDQFSVERPDGSNFTLKIRSTKLEDSAMYFCASKDIYNEQFFGPGTRLTVL.

This sequence joins TRBV30 and TRBJ1-2, with a weak D call TRBD1 (6 bases). Germline V CDR1 and CDR2: GTSNPN, SVGIG (reference sequence). The V and J ends lost 0 bases and 7 bases respectively, with 9 bases between them. The CDR3 contains 12 residues. The CDR3 nucleotides read TGTGCCTGGAGTGTACAACAGGGTGGCTACACCTTC. Residues: CAWSVQQGGYTF.

The chain employs TRBV18 and TRBJ2-3; D may match TRBD1 or TRBD2 (6 bases each). Between the trimmed V and J ends, which lost 4 bases and 5 bases, there was a span of 7 bases. The germline V gene encodes CDR1 KGHSH and CDR2 LQKENI. CDR3 length: 12 amino acids. CDR3 DNA sequence: TGTGCCAGCTCACAGGGGGGAGATACGCAGTATTTT. Protein product: CASSQGGDTQYF.

J is TRBJ2-5 and V is TRBV19; possibly TRBD1 for D (6 bases). The CDR3 runs to 13 residues. The germline V gene encodes CDR1 LNHDA and CDR2 SQIVND (reference sequence). Trimming took off 9 bases at V and 1 base at J, with 12 bases between the two ends. For the CDR3, the DNA is TGTGCCAGCTCTCAGGGGCTCCAAGAGACCCAGTACTTC. Protein product: CASSQGLQETQYF.

This chain uses TRBV20-1 with TRBJ1-1; D is uncertain. The CDR3 consists of 11 residues. V dropped 6 bases and J dropped 4 bases, with 9 bases sitting between them. Germline V lookup: CDR1 DFQATT, CDR2 SNEGSKA (reference sequence). The CDR3: CSAVLRTEAFF. CDR3 DNA: TGCAGTGCCGTCCTTCGCACTGAAGCTTTCTTT.

The table lists this clone with a few counts. The V gene is TRBV20-1, the J gene TRBJ1-5, with D perhaps matching TRBD1 (6 bases). Trimming left V 3 bases short and J 0 bases short, with 15 bases between. The CDR3 loop spans 16 amino acids. Looked up from germline, CDR1 is DFQATT and CDR2 is SNEGSKA (reference sequence). In DNA form, the CDR3 reads TGCAGTGCTAGTGGGGGCAGGGGTTATAGCAATCAGCCCCAGCATTTT. Residues: CSASGGRGYSNQPQHF.

The gene calls are TRBV5-1 and TRBJ2-7; D ambiguous. The CDR3 loop spans 14 amino acids. Trimming left V 4 bases short and J 0 bases short, with 11 bases between. CDR1 SGHRS and CDR2 YFSETQ come from the germline V gene. In DNA, the CDR3 is TGCGCCAGCAGCGCAACAGCCCTCTCCTACGAGCAGTACTTC. It yields the protein CASSATALSYEQYF.

V usage is TRBV29-1 and J usage is TRBJ2-2; no clear D gene. Trimming pared 5 bases from V and 8 bases from J, leaving 12 bases between. Germline V gene data show CDR1 as SQVTM and CDR2 as ANQGSEA. This CDR3 contains 12 residues. The CDR3: CSVQVSPGELFF. The DNA of the CDR3 is TGCAGCGTTCAGGTTTCGCCGGGGGAGCTGTTTTTT.

This clone showed up just a few times. The V gene is TRBV28, the J gene TRBJ1-6; D remains unclear. Looked up from germline, CDR1 is MDHEN and CDR2 is SYDVKM. V was cut by 3 bases and J by 2 bases, with 8 bases left in between. This CDR3 region has 15 residues. The CDR3 nucleotides are TGTGCCAGCAGTTTCAGGCAGCCCTATAATTCACCCCTCCACTTT. Its translation: CASSFRQPYNSPLHF.

The V gene is TRBV18, the J gene TRBJ2-4, with D perhaps matching TRBD1 (6 bases). Germline CDR1 reads KGHSH; CDR2 reads LQKENI. V shed 2 bases and J shed 5 bases, with 13 bases lying between them. CDR3 length equals 15 residues. In DNA, the CDR3 is TGTGCCAGCTCACCAGGACAGCCGCCTCAAAACATTCAGTACTTC. Amino acid sequence: CASSPGQPPQNIQYF. Together with reference TRBV18 and TRBJ2-4, the CDR3 gives the full variable domain: NAGVMQNPRHLVRRRGQEARLRCSPMKGHSHVYWYRQLPEEGLKFMVYLQKENIIDESGMPKERFSAEFPKEGPSILRIQQVVRGDSAAYFCASSPGQPPQNIQYFGAGTRLSVL.

The chain is built from TRBV5-1 and TRBJ2-1; 8 bases are shared with TRBD1. CDR1 is SGHRS and CDR2 is YFSETQ in the germline V gene. Germline trimming cut 6 bases from V and 4 bases from J; bases unmatched to any gene: 9. The CDR3 sequence is 15 residues long. The DNA for the CDR3 is TGCGCCAGCACCCAGGGGGACAGGAGTTACAATGAGCAGTTCTTC. Encoded protein: CASTQGDRSYNEQFF.

The chain employs TRBV7-9 and TRBJ2-1; D may match TRBD1 or TRBD2 (5 bases each). Germline CDR1 SEHNR, CDR2 FQNEAQ (reference sequence). The CDR3 is 17 amino acids. V was trimmed by 5 bases and J by 5 bases, leaving 22 bases between them. CDR3 bases: TGTGCCAGCAGCCGACAGTTTCAAAGACAGAGGGACAATGAGCAGTTCTTC. It codes for CASSRQFQRQRDNEQFF. The variable domain in full, with the rest retrieved from reference TRBV7-9 and TRBJ2-1, is DTGVSQNPRHKITKRGQNVTFRCDPISEHNRLYWYRQTLGQGPEFLTYFQNEAQLEKSRLLSDRFSAERPKGSFSTLEIQRTEQGDSAMYLCASSRQFQRQRDNEQFFGPGTRLTVL.